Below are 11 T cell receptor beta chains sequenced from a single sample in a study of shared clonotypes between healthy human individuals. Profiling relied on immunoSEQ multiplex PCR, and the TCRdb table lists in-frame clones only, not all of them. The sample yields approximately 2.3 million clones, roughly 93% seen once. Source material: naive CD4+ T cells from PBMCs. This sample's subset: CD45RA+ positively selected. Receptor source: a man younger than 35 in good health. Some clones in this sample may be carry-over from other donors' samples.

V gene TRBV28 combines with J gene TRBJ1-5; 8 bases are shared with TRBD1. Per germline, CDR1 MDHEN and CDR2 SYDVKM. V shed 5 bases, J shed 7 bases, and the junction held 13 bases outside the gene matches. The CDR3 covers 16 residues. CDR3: CASSRGRGPYGQPQHF. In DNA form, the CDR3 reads TGTGCCAGCAGTCGTGGCAGGGGGCCCTACGGACAGCCCCAGCATTTT.

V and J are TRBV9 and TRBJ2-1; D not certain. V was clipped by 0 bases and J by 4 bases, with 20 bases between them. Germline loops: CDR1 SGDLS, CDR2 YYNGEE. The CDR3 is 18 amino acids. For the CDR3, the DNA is TGTGCCAGCAGCGTAGGGGTCAGGTCGCCGCAACAATACAATGAGCAGTTCTTC. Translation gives CASSVGVRSPQQYNEQFF. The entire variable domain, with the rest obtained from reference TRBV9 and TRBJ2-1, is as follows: DSGVTQTPKHLITATGQRVTLRCSPRSGDLSVYWYQQSLDQGLQFLIQYYNGEERAKGNILERFSAQQFPDLHSELNLSSLELGDSALYFCASSVGVRSPQQYNEQFFGPGTRLTVL.

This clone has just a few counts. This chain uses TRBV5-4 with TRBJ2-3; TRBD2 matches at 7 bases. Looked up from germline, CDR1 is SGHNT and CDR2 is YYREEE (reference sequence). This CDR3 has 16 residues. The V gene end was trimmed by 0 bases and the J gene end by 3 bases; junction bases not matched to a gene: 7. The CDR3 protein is CASSLGSPGGTDTQYF. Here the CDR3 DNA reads TGTGCCAGCAGCTTGGGTTCGCCGGGAGGTACAGATACGCAGTATTTT.

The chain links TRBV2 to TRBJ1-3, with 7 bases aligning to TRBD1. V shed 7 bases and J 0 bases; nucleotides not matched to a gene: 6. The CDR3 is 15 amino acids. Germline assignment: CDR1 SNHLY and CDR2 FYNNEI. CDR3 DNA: TGTGCCAGCACCAGGGGGGCCTCCTCTGGAAACACCATATATTTT. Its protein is CASTRGASSGNTIYF.

The CDR3 here is CASSPWRAEGETQYF. CDR3 DNA sequence: TGTGCCAGCAGTCCATGGAGGGCCGAGGGGGAGACCCAGTACTTC. The J gene is TRBJ2-5, the V gene TRBV6-5; D is possibly TRBD2 (6 bases). V shed 5 bases and J shed 5 bases, with 18 bases lying between them. CDR1 MNHEY and CDR2 SVGAGI come from the germline V gene. The CDR3 contains 15 residues.

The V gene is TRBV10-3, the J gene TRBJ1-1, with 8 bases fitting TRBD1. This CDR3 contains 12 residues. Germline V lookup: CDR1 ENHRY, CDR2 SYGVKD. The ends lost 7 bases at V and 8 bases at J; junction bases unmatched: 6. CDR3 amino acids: CAIITSGGEAFF. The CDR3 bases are TGTGCCATCATCACATCAGGGGGCGAAGCTTTCTTT.

Written as DNA, the CDR3 is TGTGCCAGCAGCAAACTAGCGCCTTCCTACGAGCAGTACTTC. This sequence encodes CASSKLAPSYEQYF. The chain is built from TRBV14 and TRBJ2-7; 7 bases fit TRBD2. Germline V lookup: CDR1 SGHDN, CDR2 FVKESK. The CDR3 is made up of 14 amino acids. V was clipped by 5 bases and J by 1 base; unmatched bases: 5.

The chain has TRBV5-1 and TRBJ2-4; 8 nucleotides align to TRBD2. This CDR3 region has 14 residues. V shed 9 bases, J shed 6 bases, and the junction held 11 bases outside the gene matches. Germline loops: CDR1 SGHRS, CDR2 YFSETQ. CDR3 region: CATSREGVGNIQYF. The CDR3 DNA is TGCGCCACCTCACGGGAGGGAGTAGGAAACATTCAGTACTTC.

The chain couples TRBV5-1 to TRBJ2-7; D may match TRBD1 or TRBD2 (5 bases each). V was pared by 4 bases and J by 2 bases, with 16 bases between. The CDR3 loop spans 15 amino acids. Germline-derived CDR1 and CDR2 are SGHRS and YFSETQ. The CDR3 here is CASSLTPGTAYEQYF. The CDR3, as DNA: TGCGCCAGCAGCCTGACACCCGGGACCGCCTACGAGCAGTACTTC.

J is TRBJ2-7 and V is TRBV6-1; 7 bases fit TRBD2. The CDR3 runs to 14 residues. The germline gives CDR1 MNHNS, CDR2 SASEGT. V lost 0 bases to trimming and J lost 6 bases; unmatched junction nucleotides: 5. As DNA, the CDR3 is TGTGCCAGCAGTGAAGCGGGAGGGGCCGGCGAGCAGTACTTC. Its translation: CASSEAGGAGEQYF.

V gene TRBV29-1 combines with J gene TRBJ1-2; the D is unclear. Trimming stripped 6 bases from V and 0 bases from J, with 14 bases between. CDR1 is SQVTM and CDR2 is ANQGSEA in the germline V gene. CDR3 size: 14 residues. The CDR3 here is CSVSGGLPNYGYTF. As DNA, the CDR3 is TGCAGCGTGTCGGGTGGGCTACCTAACTATGGCTACACCTTC.